This is a list of T cell receptor beta chains from one sample in a study of CD8+CD57+ T cells in acquired aplastic anemia. TCRdb re-analysed the reads in MiXCR, keeping a single row per CDR3 protein. Of 150,000 to 200,000 distinct CDR3 sequences in the sample, roughly 60% were seen once. The sequenced material came from sorted CD4+, CD8+, or CD8+CD57+ T cells (not recorded which) from PBMCs. These receptors all come from a human donor with aplastic anemia. Each CDR3 is given with its conserved first and last residue. Fields, in order: V gene, J gene, CDR3 protein.

>TRBV29-1|TRBJ1-3
CSVDGTDGNTIYF
>TRBV10-3|TRBJ1-6
CAISEGTGVSPLHF
>TRBV7-9|TRBJ2-1
CASSLRLESYNEQFF
>TRBV2|TRBJ1-2
CASSDQDRGYNYGYTF
>TRBV15|TRBJ1-2
CATSSTGLHYGYTF
>TRBV10-3|TRBJ1-1
CAISSGVGSETEAFF
>TRBV19|TRBJ2-1
CASSTKTYNEQFF
>TRBV7-2|TRBJ2-2
CASTPRGSPTNTGELFF
>TRBV5-1|TRBJ1-1
CASSLSGGPNTEAFF
>TRBV20-1|TRBJ2-3
CSARDPSGASTDTQYF
>TRBV19|TRBJ1-3
CASSLNLGSGNTIYF
>TRBV20-1|TRBJ2-7
CSALGGAGSTYEQYF
>TRBV29-1|TRBJ1-1
CSVRKDSNTEAFF
>TRBV20-1|TRBJ2-3
CSAILRQGNGDTQYF
>TRBV10-3|TRBJ1-3
CAISEDRNTIYF
>TRBV9|TRBJ2-1
CASSFPPTSVGYNEQFF
>TRBV11-3|TRBJ2-7
CASSRRQEGSYEQYF
>TRBV6-2/TRBV6-3|TRBJ2-2
CASSYTASGVTGELFF
>TRBV24-1|TRBJ2-3
CATSEHLMTGTDTQYF
>TRBV10-3|TRBJ1-6
CAISDRTAGNSPLHF
>TRBV10-3|TRBJ2-2
CAIRGQGRATGELFF
>TRBV5-1|TRBJ2-7
CASGLRLDEQYF
>TRBV12-3/TRBV12-4|TRBJ1-6
CASSLRYPPLHF
>TRBV5-8|TRBJ1-6
CASSLEGSGQLNSPLHF
>TRBV29-1|TRBJ1-1
CSVFLYNTEAFF
>TRBV19|TRBJ1-2
CASTEGGNGYTF
>TRBV6-1|TRBJ2-7
CASSERGREQYF
>TRBV9|TRBJ1-2
CASGLQGTNYGYTF
>TRBV19|TRBJ2-1
CASSRGQGNYNEQFF
>TRBV12-3/TRBV12-4|TRBJ1-6
CASSLNGLRSPLHF
>TRBV10-3|TRBJ1-2
CAVGTGDGYTF
>TRBV5-6|TRBJ2-3
CASSLGPADTQYF
>TRBV6-2/TRBV6-3|TRBJ1-5
CASSVSGDRNQPQHF
>TRBV7-2|TRBJ2-3
CASSVGTGSDTQYF
>TRBV4-1|TRBJ1-2
CASSPELGLLDGYTF
>TRBV6-4|TRBJ1-2
CAIHREIIRYGYTF
>TRBV7-9|TRBJ1-1
CASSFLGRAGNTEAFF
>TRBV19|TRBJ1-6
CASSIEGSYSYNSPLHF
>TRBV5-4|TRBJ2-2
CASSLAEMGGELFF
>TRBV20-1|TRBJ1-1
CSARDRMGMNTEAFF